This entry concerns a single T cell receptor beta chain. No antigen is known for it. Amplification used 60 Vbeta primers and 13 Jbeta primers. TCRdb's table, derived via immunoSEQ multiplex PCR, lists solely in-frame clones and lacks some. Here the sample spans 130,000 to 150,000 clones, around 74% being singletons. The CDR3 is 15 amino acids. V was clipped by 5 bases and J by 0 bases, with 13 bases between them. The germline V gene encodes CDR1 MNHNY and CDR2 SVGAGI (reference sequence). This record comes from a study of cytomegalovirus exposure and HLA in healthy donors. The study, taken as a whole, reports: Later analysis suggested links between common viral pathogens and several top significant clusters. Later analysis reportedly placed an Asian-associated ancestry cluster below the roughly 690-donor mean in N-insertions.

J is TRBJ1-1 and V is TRBV6-6; TRBD1 is a possible D gene (5 bases). Material: PBMCs. The TCR was taken from a man aged 18 to 29 in good health and CMV-seropositive. The DNA of the CDR3 is TGTGCCAGCAGTCGGCCCACAGGCCTGAACACTGAAGCTTTCTTT. This codes for CASSRPTGLNTEAFF.